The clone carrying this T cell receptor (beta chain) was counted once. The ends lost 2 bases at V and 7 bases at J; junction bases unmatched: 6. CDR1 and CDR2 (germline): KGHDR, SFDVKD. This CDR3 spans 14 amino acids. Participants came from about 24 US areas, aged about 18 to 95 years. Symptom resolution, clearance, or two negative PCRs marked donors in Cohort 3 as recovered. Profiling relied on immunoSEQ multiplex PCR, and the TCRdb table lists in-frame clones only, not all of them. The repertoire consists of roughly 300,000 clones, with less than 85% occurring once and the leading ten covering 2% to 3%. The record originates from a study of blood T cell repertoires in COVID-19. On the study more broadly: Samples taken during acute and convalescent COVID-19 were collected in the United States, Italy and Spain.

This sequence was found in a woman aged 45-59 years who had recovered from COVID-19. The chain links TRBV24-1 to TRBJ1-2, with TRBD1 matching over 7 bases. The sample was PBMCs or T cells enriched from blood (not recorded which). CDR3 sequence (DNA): TGTGCCACCAGTGATTCCAGGGGGGATCTTGGCTACACCTTC. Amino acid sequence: CATSDSRGDLGYTF.